These 27 T cell receptor beta chains originate from one sample sequenced in a study of T cells after yellow fever vaccination. Via MiXCR, TCRdb re-called the 5' RACE reads, giving one row per CDR3 protein. The top ten clones hold roughly a sixth of a sample with hundreds of thousands of distinct CDR3 sequences, about 19% of them seen once. This material consisted of PBMCs, taken before the yellow fever booster vaccination. These receptors were taken from a man younger than 35 who received the YFV17D yellow fever vaccine.

V is TRBV7-2 and J is TRBJ2-7; D may be TRBD2 (5 bases). The CDR3 runs 13 residues. V shed 3 bases and J shed 7 bases, with 13 bases lying between them. Germline CDR1 and CDR2: SGHTA and FQGNSA. CDR3 in DNA: TGTGCCAGCAGCTTTTATCCGTCGGGAGAGCAGTACGTC. It specifies CASSFYPSGEQYV.

This clonotype was picked up a small number of times. V gene TRBV20-1 combines with J gene TRBJ2-3; D may be TRBD1 or TRBD2 (6 bases each). The CDR3 covers 13 residues. The germline V gene has CDR1 DFQATT and CDR2 SNEGSKA (reference sequence). Trimming shortened V by 6 bases and J by 5 bases, and 15 bases separated the two germline ends. CDR3 coding DNA: TGCAGTGCAAATTGGGGGGCGGGAGATACGCAGTATTTT. Translated: CSANWGAGDTQYF.

The chain joins TRBV6-2 or TRBV6-3 to TRBJ1-5; unclear D gene. Trimming left V 5 bases short and J 6 bases short, with 14 bases between. Germline CDR1 reads MNHEY; CDR2 reads SVGEGT. This CDR3 comprises 14 residues. The chain's CDR3 is CASSNEINSQPQHF. CDR3 sequence (DNA): TGTGCCAGCAGTAATGAGATAAACAGTCAGCCCCAGCATTTT.

This clonotype was counted only a few times. This chain connects TRBV5-1 to TRBJ2-7; no clear D. Germline assignment: CDR1 SGHRS and CDR2 YFSETQ. The V and J ends lost 4 bases and 2 bases respectively, with 19 bases between them. The CDR3 extends over 16 amino acids. The CDR3 region has the DNA TGCGCCAGCAGCCCGGGCCTCGGACGGATTACCTACGAGCAGTACTTC. This sequence encodes CASSPGLGRITYEQYF.

This clonotype was observed a handful of times. The rearrangement uses TRBV7-3 and TRBJ2-3; perhaps TRBD1 as D (5 bases). CDR3 length: 14 amino acids. Germline values: CDR1 SGHTA, CDR2 FQGTGA. Trimming took off 6 bases at V and 2 bases at J, with 12 bases between the two ends. This CDR3 reads CASRPDRYTDTQYF. The CDR3 DNA sequence: TGTGCCAGCAGACCCGACAGATACACAGATACGCAGTATTTT.

This clonotype appeared a few times. J is TRBJ2-1 and V is TRBV20-1; 7 bases line up with TRBD2. From germline, CDR1 is DFQATT and CDR2 SNEGSKA (reference sequence). The CDR3 is made up of 13 amino acids. Unmatched junction bases numbered 4, after V lost 4 bases and J lost 4 bases. For the CDR3, the DNA is TGCAGTGCTACCGGGGGGAGATACAATGAGCAGTTCTTC. This encodes CSATGGRYNEQFF.

This clonotype showed up just a few times. The chain links TRBV30 to TRBJ2-7; no clear D gene. CDR1 is GTSNPN, CDR2 SVGIG, per germline (reference sequence). This CDR3 has 12 amino acids. Trimming left V 2 bases short and J 4 bases short, with 9 bases between. The CDR3 reads CAWSSDVYEQYF. The CDR3 nucleotides are TGTGCCTGGAGTTCCGACGTGTACGAGCAGTACTTC.

In its sample, this clonotype was seen a few times. The rearrangement links TRBV20-1 to TRBJ1-2; no clear D. Trimming took off 3 bases at V and 5 bases at J, with 13 bases between the two ends. The CDR3 has 13 residues. Germline-derived CDR1 and CDR2 are DFQATT and SNEGSKA (reference sequence). In DNA form, the CDR3 reads TGCAGTGCTAGTTCGGGGATTGGGTATGGCTACACCTTC. Translation gives CSASSGIGYGYTF.

This clonotype was observed a few times. The chain combines TRBV4-3 with TRBJ2-3; 7 bases are a match to TRBD1. Germline V CDR1 and CDR2: LGHNA, YSLEER. The V segment lost 2 bases and the J segment 2 bases; nucleotides outside the gene matches: 10. The CDR3 has 17 residues. DNA for the CDR3: TGCGCCAGCAGCCAACTGTTCGGGACAGATGACACAGATACGCAGTATTTT. Encoded protein: CASSQLFGTDDTDTQYF.

The rearrangement joins TRBV10-3 to TRBJ2-3, with D hard to call. The CDR3 is 13 amino acids. CDR1 and CDR2 from the germline V gene are ENHRY and SYGVKD. V lost 6 bases, J lost 1 base, and 8 bases lay in between. The CDR3 DNA reads TGTGCCATCAGGAACGGAGGCACAGATACGCAGTATTTT. Translating it yields CAIRNGGTDTQYF.

The chain uses TRBV7-9 and TRBJ2-7, with a possible D match to TRBD2 (6 bases). Germline loops: CDR1 SEHNR, CDR2 FQNEAQ (reference sequence). Trimming took off 8 bases at V and 5 bases at J, with 22 bases between the two ends. CDR3 length: 15 residues. CDR3: CASGAGSGRVHEQYF. CDR3 DNA: TGTGCCAGCGGGGCGGGGTCCGGGCGCGTGCACGAGCAGTACTTC. The complete variable domain, with remaining parts taken from reference TRBV7-9 and TRBJ2-7, reads DTGVSQNPRHKITKRGQNVTFRCDPISEHNRLYWYRQTLGQGPEFLTYFQNEAQLEKSRLLSDRFSAERPKGSFSTLEIQRTEQGDSAMYLCASGAGSGRVHEQYFGPGTRLTVT.

The chain is built from TRBV6-2 or TRBV6-3 and TRBJ2-5, with 7 nucleotides matching TRBD2. CDR1 MNHEY and CDR2 SVGEGT come from the germline V gene. Losses at the gene ends were 5 bases for V and 2 bases for J; bases not matched to a gene: 5. This CDR3 has 14 residues. The CDR3, as DNA: TGTGCCAGCAGTGCCGGGCGGGGGCAAGAGACCCAGTACTTC. This translates into CASSAGRGQETQYF.

The chain employs TRBV18 and TRBJ1-1, with D perhaps matching TRBD1 (5 bases). The CDR3 covers 14 residues. Germline V gene lookup returns CDR1 KGHSH and CDR2 LQKENI. The V end was cut by 7 bases, the J end by 1 base, with 13 bases between. DNA of the CDR3: TGTGCCAGCTACGAACTTCAGGGGAACACTGAAGCTTTCTTT. It encodes CASYELQGNTEAFF.

The J gene is TRBJ2-1, the V gene TRBV4-1, with TRBD2 matching 8 bases. The CDR3 has 16 residues. J gave up 9 bases and V 4 bases, and 14 bases lay outside the gene matches. Germline V gives CDR1 MGHRA, CDR2 YSYEKL. This CDR3 reads CASSPPISGTAGEQFF. CDR3 DNA sequence: TGCGCCAGCAGCCCTCCCATTAGCGGGACGGCGGGTGAGCAGTTCTTC.

This clonotype came up a few times. This chain links TRBV7-2 with TRBJ2-3, with D hard to call. The CDR3 sequence is 15 residues long. Germline V gene lookup returns CDR1 SGHTA and CDR2 FQGNSA. Trimming pared 1 base from V and 0 bases from J, leaving 8 bases between. This CDR3 is CASSLVGDSTDTQYF. Written as DNA, the CDR3 is TGTGCCAGCAGCTTAGTTGGGGATAGCACAGATACGCAGTATTTT.

The V call is TRBV9, the J call TRBJ2-1, with D unresolved. Germline values: CDR1 SGDLS, CDR2 YYNGEE. The CDR3 spans 16 residues. Between the trimmed V and J ends, which lost 4 bases and 0 bases, there was a span of 14 bases. The CDR3 protein is CASSIHSVSSYNEQFF. CDR3 in DNA: TGTGCCAGCAGCATTCACAGCGTTAGCTCCTACAATGAGCAGTTCTTC.

The chain carries TRBV7-8 and TRBJ1-1; D possibly corresponds to TRBD1 (5 bases). Between the trimmed V and J ends, which lost 5 bases and 1 base, there was a span of 11 bases. CDR3 length: 14 residues. Germline V gene lookup returns CDR1 SGHVS and CDR2 FQNEAQ. The CDR3 coding sequence is TGTGCCAGCAGCCCCCTAGGGGCGAACACTGAAGCTTTCTTT. Translating it yields CASSPLGANTEAFF.

This clonotype came up a few times. The chain couples TRBV20-1 to TRBJ1-5, with unresolved D. This CDR3 is built from 16 residues. Germline CDR1 reads DFQATT; CDR2 reads SNEGSKA (reference sequence). Trimming pared 5 bases from V and 0 bases from J, leaving 17 bases between. DNA for the CDR3: TGCAGTGCTTACCGTGGACGGCCTTATAGCAATCAGCCCCAGCATTTT. Translating gives CSAYRGRPYSNQPQHF.

V usage is TRBV7-6 and J usage is TRBJ2-3; D unresolved. This CDR3 region has 13 residues. Germline assignment: CDR1 SGHVS and CDR2 FNYEAQ. Trimming removed 1 base at V and 6 bases at J, with 8 bases between. In DNA form, the CDR3 reads TGTGCCAGCAGCTTAGACAGATCGGATACGCAGTATTTT. Its translation is CASSLDRSDTQYF. Filled out from reference TRBV7-6 and TRBJ2-3, the complete variable domain reads GAGVSQSPRYKVTKRGQDVALRCDPISGHVSLYWYRQALGQGPEFLTYFNYEAQQDKSGLPNDRFSAERPEGSISTLTIQRTEQRDSAMYRCASSLDRSDTQYFGPGTRLTVL.

The sample holds many counts of this clonotype. This chain uses TRBV12-3 or TRBV12-4 with TRBJ1-1, with D uncertain. The CDR3 contains 14 residues. Trimming left V 6 bases short and J 5 bases short, with 16 bases between. The CDR3 DNA is TGTGCCAGCAGGACTTCAATGGAAGGAACTGAAGCTTTCTTT. This gives the protein CASRTSMEGTEAFF.

The gene calls are TRBV5-1 and TRBJ2-2, with 9 bases aligning to TRBD1. Germline CDR1 reads SGHRS; CDR2 reads YFSETQ. V shed 0 bases, J shed 6 bases, and the junction held 6 bases outside the gene matches. This CDR3 is built from 16 residues. CDR3 in DNA: TGCGCCAGCAGCTTGGAGAGACAGGGGGTTGCCGGGGAGCTGTTTTTT. This sequence encodes CASSLERQGVAGELFF.

This clonotype was counted only a few times. The rearrangement links TRBV20-1 to TRBJ2-3; TRBD2 matches 10 bases. J lost 2 bases, V lost 4 bases, and 6 bases had no gene match. There are 15 residues in the CDR3. The germline CDR1 and CDR2 sequences are DFQATT and SNEGSKA (reference sequence). The CDR3 DNA is TGCAGTGCTACCACGACTAGCGGGTCCACAGATACGCAGTATTTT. This codes for CSATTTSGSTDTQYF.

The chain couples TRBV4-1 to TRBJ1-2; TRBD1 agrees at 7 bases. CDR3 length equals 15 residues. V trimming: 0 bases; J trimming: 4 bases; junction bases outside the gene matches: 5. Germline V gene sequence: CDR1 MGHRA, CDR2 YSYEKL. In DNA, the CDR3 is TGCGCCAGCAGCCAAGAAAGACAGGGACGCTATGGCTACACCTTC. This gives the protein CASSQERQGRYGYTF.

The chain carries TRBV10-3 and TRBJ1-6; possibly TRBD1 for D (5 bases). Germline V CDR1 and CDR2: ENHRY, SYGVKD. With 6 bases removed from V and 8 bases from J, the gap between germline ends came to 11 bases. This CDR3 is built from 13 residues. The CDR3 nucleotides are TGTGCCATCAGAGATACGACAGATTCACCCCTCCACTTT. It translates to CAIRDTTDSPLHF.

This clonotype was seen ten or more times. This sequence joins TRBV5-1 and TRBJ2-1, with D hard to call. Germline loops: CDR1 SGHRS, CDR2 YFSETQ. Trimming removed 1 base at V and 4 bases at J, with 6 bases between. The CDR3 runs 13 residues. CDR3 protein: CASSLRQYNEQFF. The CDR3 DNA sequence: TGCGCCAGCAGCTTGAGGCAATACAATGAGCAGTTCTTC. Together with reference TRBV5-1 and TRBJ2-1, the CDR3 gives the full variable domain: KAGVTQTPRYLIKTRGQQVTLSCSPISGHRSVSWYQQTPGQGLQFLFEYFSETQRNKGNFPGRFSGRQFSNSRSEMNVSTLELGDSALYLCASSLRQYNEQFFGPGTRLTVL.

The chain couples TRBV7-8 to TRBJ2-2; 8 bases map to TRBD1. The CDR3 has 14 amino acids. Germline values: CDR1 SGHVS, CDR2 FQNEAQ. The V gene end was trimmed by 7 bases and the J gene end by 7 bases; junction bases not matched to a gene: 8. As DNA, the CDR3 is TGTGCCAGCACCTCACAGGGGGTCAGCGGGGAGCTGTTTTTT. Its translation is CASTSQGVSGELFF.

This clonotype was detected many times. The chain recombines TRBV4-1 with TRBJ2-1; 8 nucleotides match TRBD2. CDR3 length equals 17 residues. V lost 4 bases to trimming and J lost 6 bases; unmatched junction nucleotides: 14. Germline loops: CDR1 MGHRA, CDR2 YSYEKL. CDR3 protein: CASSRGGIAGLGNEQFF. In DNA, the CDR3 is TGCGCCAGCAGCCGCGGGGGTATAGCGGGGCTAGGCAATGAGCAGTTCTTC.